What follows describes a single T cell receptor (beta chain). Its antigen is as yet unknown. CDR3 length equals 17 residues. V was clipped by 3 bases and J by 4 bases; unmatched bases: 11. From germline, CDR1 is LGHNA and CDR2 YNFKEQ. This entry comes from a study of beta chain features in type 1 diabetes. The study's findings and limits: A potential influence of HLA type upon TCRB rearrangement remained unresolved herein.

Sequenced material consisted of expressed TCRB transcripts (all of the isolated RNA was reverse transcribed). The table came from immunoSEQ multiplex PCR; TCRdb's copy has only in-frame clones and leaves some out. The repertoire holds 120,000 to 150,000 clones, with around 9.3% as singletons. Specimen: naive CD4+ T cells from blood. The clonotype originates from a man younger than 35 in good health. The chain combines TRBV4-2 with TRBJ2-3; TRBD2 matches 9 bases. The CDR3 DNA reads TGTGCCAGCAGCCAGGGAACCGGGACTAGCCGACCAGATACGCAGTATTTT. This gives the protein CASSQGTGTSRPDTQYF.